The sequence of this T cell receptor (beta chain) was determined in a study of cytomegalovirus exposure and HLA in healthy donors. Study-level background: The approximately 110 validation repertoires used the same platform as the roughly 620 first-cohort repertoires, a later analysis reported. Overall study findings and caveats: A list of around 150 TCR beta chains associated with cytomegalovirus was given. In vitro, a few CMV-associated chains proved specific for CMV antigens.

On this clone itself: The antigen is unknown.

Sequencing was performed with immunoSEQ multiplex PCR; in TCRdb, only in-frame clones are kept and a portion is missing. The sample includes over 200,000 clones, 90% of them seen just once. CDR3 length: 14 residues. V lost 8 bases and J lost 0, with 14 bases in between. Germline V lookup: CDR1 MNHNS, CDR2 SASEGT. The donors were part of the validation cohort of more than 90 subjects. That cohort was separate from the first cohort, which comprised about 670 subjects. The specimen was PBMCs. The clonotype comes from a woman aged 18-29 years in good health and CMV-seronegative. The rearrangement uses TRBV6-1 and TRBJ2-7; tentatively, D is TRBD1 (6 bases). Here the CDR3 DNA reads TGTGCCAGCTGGGGACAAATGATCTCCTACGAGCAGTACTTC. Translating it yields CASWGQMISYEQYF.